This T cell receptor beta chain was documented in a study of T cell responses to AZD1222 COVID-19 vaccine. Germline V gene lookup returns CDR1 MNHEY and CDR2 SMNVEV (reference sequence). V was shortened by 5 bases and J by 13 bases, with 26 bases between the two germline ends. This CDR3 spans 16 amino acids. Measured with immunoSEQ multiplex PCR; TCRdb has only the in-frame clones, and not every one. The table has some 140,000 clones, over 85% seen once. This rearrangement joins TRBV27 to TRBJ2-2, with D possibly TRBD1 on 6 matching bases. The clonotype originates from an adult in good health. The material sequenced was peripheral blood, taken on day 0 of AZD1222 vaccination. The CDR3 loop reads CASSNRASKITGGLFF. Written as DNA, the CDR3 is TGTGCCAGCAGTAACAGGGCCTCCAAGATCACGGGTGGGCTGTTTTTT.